This entry features one T cell receptor (beta chain) sequence. The antigen is not known. Genomic DNA served as template for TCR beta VDJ and CDR3 profiling. TCRdb reprocessed the reads with MiXCR, giving one entry per CDR3 protein. The data contain 200,000 or so distinct CDR3 sequences, approximately 50% of them singletons. The germline CDR1 and CDR2 sequences are ENHRY and SYGVKD. This CDR3 is 11 amino acids long. Trimming took off 3 bases at V and 10 bases at J, with 7 bases between the two ends. The data are from a study of CD8+CD57+ T cells in acquired aplastic anemia. Study-wide points: Significant differences in CD8+ Simpson's diversity were not observed between patients and controls.

Flow cytometry had shown expanded CD8+CD57+ cells in the patients chosen for sequencing. When blood sampling took place, the patients had received no therapy. This clonotype was obtained from a human donor with aplastic anemia. The chain has TRBV10-3 and TRBJ2-1; D unclear. The sequencing sample was made of sorted CD4+, CD8+, or CD8+CD57+ T cells (not recorded which) from PBMCs. CDR3 loop: CAISDGDEQFF. The CDR3 nucleotides are TGTGCCATCAGTGACGGAGACGAGCAGTTCTTC.